A selection of T cell receptor beta chains follows, all from one sample in a study of T cell repertoires in cytomegalovirus infection. MiXCR was run by TCRdb on the reads, yielding one entry per CDR3 protein. There are about 830,000 distinct CDR3 sequences in the sample; about 31% occur only once, and roughly an eighth lies in the top ten. The antigens of these receptors remain unknown. Here the sequenced sample was cultured CD8+ T cells from PBMCs, taken from culture after CMV antigen stimulation. The receptors come from a human donor in good health (CMV status not recorded). Some clones in this sample may be carry-over from other donors' samples. Both conserved end residues are part of each CDR3. The D gene is left open where the match is weak. Only part of the rows carry a size: once, few, many, or a class if the clone is expanded.

d_call j_call v_call clone_size cdr3_aa cdr3_nt
TRBD2 TRBJ2-1 TRBV7-9 NA CASSRDSGLAGGQLLYNEQFF TGTGCCAGCAGCAGGGACAGCGGACTAGCGGGGGGCCAACTTCTCTACAATGAGCAGTTCTTC
NA TRBJ2-2 TRBV9 NA CASSPRQGELFF TGTGCCAGCAGCCCGCGACAGGGGGAGCTGTTTTTT
NA TRBJ2-2 TRBV7-3 many CASSLTGPAGELFF TGTGCCAGCAGCTTAACTGGGCCCGCCGGGGAGCTGTTTTTT
NA TRBJ1-2 TRBV4-1 few CASSHPRGDYGYTF TGCGCCAGCAGCCATCCGAGGGGTGACTATGGCTACACCTTC
TRBD2 TRBJ2-1 TRBV19 once CASSIKASGVNEQFF TGTGCCAGTAGTATAAAGGCTAGCGGGGTCAATGAGCAGTTCTTC
TRBD2 TRBJ2-1 TRBV27 few CASKSYGVTGTSVGNEQFF TGTGCCAGCAAATCATACGGCGTGACCGGGACTAGCGTAGGGAATGAGCAGTTCTTC
TRBD1 TRBJ2-1 TRBV5-1 NA CASSFSGQGETYNEQFF TGCGCCAGCAGCTTCTCAGGCCAGGGGGAGACCTACAATGAGCAGTTCTTC
NA TRBJ2-3 TRBV10-3 NA CAISESRGATDTQYF TGTGCCATCAGTGAGTCGAGGGGGGCCACAGATACGCAGTATTTT
NA TRBJ1-5 TRBV3-1 NA CASSQEPGRNQPQHF TGTGCCAGCAGCCAAGAGCCCGGAAGGAATCAGCCCCAGCATTTT
NA TRBJ2-3 TRBV7-9 few CASPREGSTDTQYF TGTGCCAGCCCAAGGGAAGGCAGCACAGATACGCAGTATTTT
NA TRBJ2-1 TRBV7-8 many CASSPRGGFSSYNEQFF TGTGCCAGCAGCCCCCGTGGGGGGTTTAGCTCCTACAATGAGCAGTTCTTC
NA TRBJ1-2 TRBV29-1 NA CSVVEDGRGGYTF TGCAGCGTTGTTGAGGATGGACGGGGTGGCTACACCTTC
TRBD1 TRBJ2-3 TRBV6-8 NA CASSPDRGLLDTQYF TGTGCCAGCAGCCCAGACAGGGGGCTGCTAGATACGCAGTATTTT
TRBD1 TRBJ2-5 TRBV7-9 NA CASSASFGQGGETQYF TGTGCCAGCAGCGCGTCCTTTGGACAGGGAGGAGAGACCCAGTACTTC
NA TRBJ2-3 TRBV7-6 NA CASRSYGPDTQYF TGTGCCAGCAGGTCTTATGGCCCAGATACGCAGTATTTT
NA TRBJ1-3 TRBV10-3 few CAILFGNTIYF TGTGCCATTCTTTTTGGAAACACCATATATTTT
NA TRBJ2-3 TRBV27 few CASSFTADPTDTQYF TGTGCCAGCAGTTTCACAGCGGATCCCACAGATACGCAGTATTTT
NA TRBJ1-5 TRBV7-8 many CASSLGQAIPPQHF TGTGCCAGCAGCTTAGGACAGGCAATCCCGCCCCAGCATTTT
NA TRBJ1-5 TRBV4-1 few CASSQGQGRDQPQHF TGCGCCAGCAGCCAAGGTCAAGGCAGGGATCAGCCCCAGCATTTT
NA TRBJ2-3 TRBV12-5 few CASGLAVDTQYF TGTGCTAGTGGTTTGGCCGTGGATACGCAGTATTTT
TRBD2 TRBJ2-4 TRBV12-3/TRBV12-4 NA CASSPWRGAGNIQYF TGTGCCAGCAGCCCTTGGCGGGGGGCCGGAAACATTCAGTACTTC
NA TRBJ2-3 TRBV19 NA CASSITSSKADTQYF TGTGCCAGTAGTATTACATCTTCGAAGGCAGATACGCAGTATTTT
TRBD2 TRBJ2-3 TRBV7-8 few CASSLVGGGVDTQYF TGTGCCAGCAGCTTAGTAGGCGGGGGGGTTGATACGCAGTATTTT
TRBD2 TRBJ2-3 TRBV6-1 few CASSGLGTSGGADTQYF TGTGCCAGCAGTGGGCTTGGGACTAGCGGGGGGGCAGATACGCAGTATTTT
NA TRBJ2-5 TRBV6-6 NA CASSYSGILETQYF TGTGCCAGCAGTTACTCGGGGATCCTAGAGACCCAGTACTTC
NA TRBJ2-1 TRBV20-1 NA CSARDRGGPARNEQFF TGCAGTGCTAGAGATCGAGGGGGGCCCGCACGGAATGAGCAGTTCTTC
NA TRBJ2-1 TRBV12-3/TRBV12-4 NA CASSPDRMNHNSYNEQFF TGTGCCAGCAGTCCCGACAGGATGAACCATAATTCCTACAATGAGCAGTTCTTC
TRBD2 TRBJ2-7 TRBV11-2 many CASFRGESSYEQYF TGTGCCAGCTTTCGGGGGGAGAGCTCCTACGAGCAGTACTTC
TRBD1 TRBJ1-1 TRBV7-9 many CASSLIPGQGAMNTEAFF TGTGCCAGCAGCTTGATTCCGGGACAGGGGGCAATGAACACTGAAGCTTTCTTT
TRBD1 TRBJ1-6 TRBV19 NA CASSPGQGINSPLHF TGTGCCAGTAGTCCCGGACAGGGAATTAATTCACCCCTCCACTTT
TRBD2 TRBJ2-1 TRBV4-1 few CASSLTLAGSSYNEQFF TGCGCCAGCAGCCTCACTTTAGCGGGGAGCTCCTACAATGAGCAGTTCTTC
TRBD1 TRBJ1-2 TRBV7-6 NA CAIHTGGNYGYTF TGTGCCATCCATACAGGGGGGAACTATGGCTACACCTTC
TRBD1 TRBJ1-6 TRBV7-6 many CASSLDRGRNSPLHF TGTGCCAGCAGCCTGGACAGGGGACGGAATTCACCCCTCCACTTT
TRBD2 TRBJ2-3 TRBV15 NA CATSSSAGWGTDTQYF TGTGCCACCAGCAGTTCAGCGGGGTGGGGCACAGATACGCAGTATTTT
NA TRBJ1-1 TRBV27 NA CASRVGSGTEAFF TGTGCCAGCAGAGTCGGATCTGGCACTGAAGCTTTCTTT
NA TRBJ1-4 TRBV7-2 NA CASRFRRKEKLFF TGTGCCAGCAGGTTCCGACGGAAGGAAAAACTGTTTTTT
TRBD2 TRBJ2-2 TRBV11-1 many CASSHPSGGETGELFF TGTGCCAGCAGCCACCCTAGCGGGGGCGAGACCGGGGAGCTGTTTTTT
NA TRBJ1-5 TRBV4-1 NA CASSQEPVRADQPQHF TGCGCCAGCAGCCAAGAGCCAGTGAGGGCCGATCAGCCCCAGCATTTT
NA TRBJ2-1 TRBV6-5 NA CASTVNGGYNEQFF TGTGCCAGCACAGTTAACGGAGGGTACAATGAGCAGTTCTTC
TRBD2 TRBJ2-3 TRBV9 few CASSVVPAGPTDTQYF TGTGCCAGCAGCGTAGTGCCAGCGGGGCCCACAGATACGCAGTATTTT
TRBD1 TRBJ1-1 TRBV12-5 few CASGGTVTEAFF TGTGCTAGTGGTGGGACAGTCACTGAAGCTTTCTTT
TRBD2 TRBJ2-5 TRBV7-3 few CASSEGTGGVRETQYF TGTGCCAGCAGCGAGGGAACGGGGGGTGTTAGAGAGACCCAGTACTTC
TRBD1 TRBJ2-2 TRBV6-5 NA CASSTTGNGELFF TGTGCCAGCAGTACGACAGGGAACGGGGAGCTGTTTTTT
NA TRBJ1-2 TRBV15 NA CATSPRRGQGGYTF TGTGCCACCAGCCCCCGGCGGGGCCAGGGGGGCTACACCTTC
NA TRBJ1-2 TRBV12-5 many CASGLSHRDNYGYTF TGTGCTAGTGGTTTGTCACACCGAGATAACTATGGCTACACCTTC
TRBD2 TRBJ2-3 TRBV25-1 NA CASSEVRLAPGTDTQYF TGTGCCAGCAGTGAAGTTCGACTAGCCCCCGGCACAGATACGCAGTATTTT
NA TRBJ1-5 TRBV27 once CASSLRGMSNQPQHF TGTGCCAGCAGTTTACGGGGGATGAGCAATCAGCCCCAGCATTTT
NA TRBJ2-3 TRBV7-8 NA CASSLASLGGTDTQYF TGTGCCAGCAGCTTAGCGAGCCTTGGGGGCACAGATACGCAGTATTTT
TRBD1 TRBJ1-5 TRBV15 few CATSSTGDSNQPQHF TGTGCCACCAGCAGCACAGGGGACAGCAATCAGCCCCAGCATTTT
NA TRBJ2-1 TRBV6-2/TRBV6-3 NA CASSDPNSYNEQFF TGTGCCAGCAGTGATCCAAACTCCTACAATGAGCAGTTCTTC
NA TRBJ2-5 TRBV7-6 few CASSAIQETQYF TGTGCCAGCAGCGCGATTCAAGAGACCCAGTACTTC
NA TRBJ2-1 TRBV15 many CATSRITSEQFF TGTGCCACCAGCAGGATCACCAGTGAGCAGTTCTTC